The 8 T cell receptor beta chains given below trace back to one sample, sequenced in a study of blood T cell repertoires in COVID-19. Sequencing was performed with immunoSEQ multiplex PCR; in TCRdb, only in-frame clones are kept and a portion is missing. Of about 100,000 clones listed, 80% are singletons. Sequencing was performed on peripheral blood. These receptors all come from a man aged 65-85 years with active or convalescent COVID-19.

The gene calls are TRBV5-6 and TRBJ1-1; D remains unclear. Trimming took 4 bases from V and 4 from J, leaving 17 bases between them. There are 15 residues in the CDR3. Germline CDR1 and CDR2: SGHDT and YYEEEE. As DNA, the CDR3 is TGTGCCAGCAGCCCCGATTTATCTGGGAGCACTGAAGCTTTCTTT. This gives the protein CASSPDLSGSTEAFF.

This chain connects TRBV5-4 to TRBJ2-2; TRBD2 aligns across 11 bases. V dropped 1 base and J dropped 5; count of bases not matched to a gene: 4. The CDR3 spans 16 residues. Germline V CDR1 and CDR2: SGHNT, YYREEE (reference sequence). CDR3 in DNA: TGTGCCAGCAGCTTGCGGCTAGCGGGAGGTACCGGGGAGCTGTTTTTT. Protein: CASSLRLAGGTGELFF.

This clone was seen just once. This chain connects TRBV4-1 to TRBJ1-3, with a weak D call TRBD1 (5 bases). Trimming cost V 1 base and J 4 bases, with 14 bases left between them. Germline CDR1 is MGHRA and CDR2 is YSYEKL. This CDR3 is built from 16 residues. The CDR3, as DNA: TGCGCCAGCAGCCAAGTCGGGCAGGGAGGAGGAAACACCATATATTTT. Translation gives CASSQVGQGGGNTIYF.

The chain has TRBV7-2 and TRBJ2-7, with TRBD2 matching 9 bases. Looked up from germline, CDR1 is SGHTA and CDR2 is FQGNSA. This CDR3 is 14 amino acids long. V lost 5 bases and J lost 3; bases outside the gene matches: 5. For the CDR3, the DNA is TGTGCCAGCAGCGAGGCTAGCGGGGTCTACGAGCAGTACTTC. Translation: CASSEASGVYEQYF.

The chain couples TRBV4-3 to TRBJ1-1; D remains unclear. The V gene lost 4 bases and the J gene lost 2 bases, with 17 bases spanning the gap. Germline assignment: CDR1 LGHNA and CDR2 YSLEER. The length of the CDR3 is 16 residues. The CDR3 DNA reads TGCGCCAGCAGCCTCCAAGGAAGGGAGCTTAACACTGAAGCTTTCTTT. Translated: CASSLQGRELNTEAFF.

V usage is TRBV15 and J usage is TRBJ2-5; 7 bases align to TRBD1. Germline V lookup: CDR1 LNHNV, CDR2 YYDKDF (reference sequence). Unmatched junction bases numbered 6, after V lost 0 bases and J lost 2 bases. CDR3 length: 16 residues. In DNA, the CDR3 is TGTGCCACCAGCAGAGATCAACAGGGGTTTCAAGAGACCCAGTACTTC. Its translation: CATSRDQQGFQETQYF.

The V and J genes are TRBV7-9 and TRBJ1-2; D is undetermined. CDR1 and CDR2 from the germline V gene are SEHNR and FQNEAQ (reference sequence). V gave up 2 bases and J gave up 4 bases, with 14 bases separating them. The CDR3 is 15 amino acids. In DNA, the CDR3 is TGTGCCAGCAGCTTATCGGAGGGATCAATCTATGGCTACACCTTC. Protein: CASSLSEGSIYGYTF.

The genes are TRBV5-6 and TRBJ1-6, with TRBD1 as a possible D gene (5 bases). Germline lookup yields CDR1 SGHDT and CDR2 YYEEEE. The CDR3 extends over 16 amino acids. With 1 base removed from V and 8 bases from J, the gap between germline ends came to 16 bases. CDR3 loop: CASSLFSGFEDSPLHF. The CDR3 DNA reads as TGTGCCAGCAGCTTGTTTTCAGGGTTCGAGGATTCACCCCTCCACTTT.